This TCR beta chain is drawn from a study of cytomegalovirus exposure and HLA in healthy donors. Study background: Counted in an early data release were roughly 81 million unique TCRs from HLA-typed donors.

Notes on the study in general: With high specificity and sensitivity, the classifier reportedly diagnosed cytomegalovirus status. The authors enumerated over 150 TCR beta chains as linked to cytomegalovirus.

The CDR3 consists of 18 residues. J gave up 1 base and V 5 bases, and 9 bases lay outside the gene matches. From germline, CDR1 is SGHVS and CDR2 FQNEAQ. A single count supports this clone. Its antigen is still unknown. The PCR ran on 60 Vbeta and 13 Jbeta primers. Data came from immunoSEQ multiplex PCR; TCRdb stores just in-frame clones and leaves some out. The sample includes about 150,000 clones, around 79% of them seen just once. The chain couples TRBV7-8 to TRBJ2-7; TRBD2 agrees at 15 bases. The source of this sequence is a young man in good health and CMV-seronegative. The specimen sequenced was PBMCs. The CDR3, as DNA: TGTGCCAGCAGCGTCGGGACTAGCGGGGGGAGACTTTCCTACGAGCAGTACTTC. Amino acids: CASSVGTSGGRLSYEQYF.